Listed below are T cell receptor beta chains from one sample, sequenced in a study of HIV-infected patients and healthy controls. TCRdb redid the calling of the 5' RACE reads with MiXCR, one entry per CDR3 protein. The table includes about 64,000 distinct CDR3 sequences, 15% to 20% detected once. What was sequenced was CD4+ T cells from blood. These receptors all come from a human donor in good health. Each CDR3 is given with its conserved first and last residue. The D gene is left open where the match is weak.

V gene,J gene,D gene,CDR3 protein
TRBV7-6,TRBJ1-2,.,CASSLEASTTNYGYTF
TRBV29-1,TRBJ1-1,.,CSGSQGKYTEAFF
TRBV5-1,TRBJ2-3,.,CASGGGHVGMDTQYF
TRBV7-8,TRBJ1-1,TRBD1,CASSHGTAAFF
TRBV6-5,TRBJ2-3,.,CASRDTTDTQYF
TRBV29-1,TRBJ1-1,.,CSVEAPGQLNTEAFF
TRBV12-3/TRBV12-4,TRBJ1-3,.,CASSRITGSGNTIYF
TRBV24-1,TRBJ1-5,.,CATSDPVGVGNQPQHF
TRBV6-5,TRBJ2-7,.,CASSYRMSYEQYF
TRBV24-1,TRBJ2-1,TRBD2,CATSDTLAGDEQFF
TRBV5-5,TRBJ2-6,TRBD1,CASSISGTGFYSGANVLTF
TRBV6-5,TRBJ2-3,.,CASSYSEGNTDTQYF
TRBV12-3/TRBV12-4,TRBJ2-6,TRBD1,CASSRGTGGTGANVLTF
TRBV6-5,TRBJ1-5,.,CASSYSRDQPQHF
TRBV12-3/TRBV12-4,TRBJ2-5,.,CASSPPASVSQETQYF
TRBV18,TRBJ2-3,TRBD2,CASSPRAGESTDTQYF
TRBV7-7,TRBJ2-5,.,CASGPGPSGETQYF
TRBV13,TRBJ2-3,TRBD2,CASSLAPTSGVGTQYF